Reported below is one TCR beta chain. Antigen specificity is unknown. Assay: immunoSEQ multiplex PCR; the TCRdb copy retains only in-frame clones and omits some. The data contain under 40,000 clones, 82% of them singletons. The sample comes from a study of vaccination effects on CD4 cells after COVID-19. The length of the CDR3 is 15 residues. Per the germline V gene, CDR1 is WNHNN and CDR2 is SYGVQD (reference sequence). V was shortened by 7 bases and J by 0 bases, with 12 bases between the two germline ends. Culture proceeded for 9 to 11 days, and CD4+ T cells were then isolated. Specimen: CD4+ T cells from PBMCs cultured without peptide, collected before COVID-19 vaccination. The clonotype was recovered from a human donor who received a COVID-19 vaccine. The chain employs TRBV10-1 and TRBJ2-2; D call uncertain. CDR3 amino acids: CASKKDGSNTGELFF. CDR3 in DNA: TGCGCCAGCAAGAAAGACGGATCGAACACCGGGGAGCTGTTTTTT.